The 21 T cell receptor beta chains reported below all come from one sample, sequenced in a study of blood T cell repertoires in COVID-19. The repertoire was sequenced with immunoSEQ multiplex PCR; TCRdb's copy has only in-frame clones and lacks some. The sample shows about 36,000 clones, around 80% of them seen only once. Input material: peripheral blood. These receptors were taken from a man aged 55 to 70 with acute or convalescent COVID-19.

The chain carries TRBV23-1 and TRBJ2-2; 15 nucleotides align to TRBD2. TRBV23-1 is annotated as an ORF whose role is uncertain. This CDR3 has 18 residues. V lost 4 bases to trimming and J lost 5 bases; unmatched junction nucleotides: 8. This chain's CDR3 is CASSPGLAGGPGTGELFF. DNA for the CDR3: TGCGCCAGCAGTCCCGGACTAGCGGGAGGGCCGGGGACCGGGGAGCTGTTTTTT.

This clone was observed once. The rearrangement joins TRBV27 to TRBJ2-6; tentatively, D is TRBD1 (6 bases). The CDR3 totals 16 residues. V lost 7 bases, J lost 1 base, and 14 bases lay in between. CDR1 is MNHEY, CDR2 SMNVEV, per germline (reference sequence). CDR3 bases: TGTGCCAGCACGTTTCGAGGACAGTCTGGGGCCAACGTCCTGACTTTC. Translation gives CASTFRGQSGANVLTF.

This clone was seen more than once but under ten times. The genes are TRBV10-3 and TRBJ1-2; D call uncertain. Germline CDR1 reads ENHRY; CDR2 reads SYGVKD. CDR3 size: 13 residues. V shed 4 bases and J shed 7 bases, with 13 bases lying between them. DNA for the CDR3: TGTGCCATCAGTGGAACCTTCGAGCTTGGCTACACCTTC. This gives the protein CAISGTFELGYTF.

Sample share makes this clone medium-sized. The V and J genes are TRBV2 and TRBJ2-2, with D possibly being TRBD1 (5 bases). The CDR3 extends over 14 amino acids. V lost 8 bases and J lost 0, with 10 bases in between. Germline loops: CDR1 SNHLY, CDR2 FYNNEI. CDR3 loop: CASSQGANTGELFF. The CDR3 bases are TGTGCCAGCTCTCAAGGGGCGAACACCGGGGAGCTGTTTTTT.

The genes are TRBV3-1 (or the pseudogene TRBV3-2) and TRBJ1-3; a possible D gene is TRBD1 (6 bases). Deletions cut 4 bases from V and 7 bases from J, with 20 bases between. Germline-derived CDR1 and CDR2 are LGHDT and YNNKEL (reference sequence). This CDR3 has 16 residues. CDR3 in amino acids: CASSPNQLTGFNTIYF. In DNA form, the CDR3 reads TGTGCCAGCAGCCCGAACCAACTAACAGGGTTCAACACCATATATTTT.

This chain links TRBV7-9 with TRBJ1-5; a weak D match, TRBD1 (5 bases). V lost 4 bases and J 9 bases, leaving 10 bases between the germline ends. CDR3 length equals 12 residues. Germline CDR1 reads SEHNR; CDR2 reads FQNEAQ (reference sequence). The CDR3 region is CASSYPGSPQHF. In nucleotides, the CDR3 is TGTGCCAGCAGCTACCCAGGGTCGCCCCAGCATTTT.

The rearrangement links TRBV5-1 to TRBJ2-3, with 9 bases identical to TRBD2. The CDR3 is 18 amino acids. The junction had 12 bases not matched to a gene; V was cut back by 0 bases and J by 4 bases. Germline values: CDR1 SGHRS, CDR2 YFSETQ. The CDR3 DNA reads TGCGCCAGCAGCTTGGCCCTAGGAGCGGGAGGCACAGCAGATACGCAGTATTTT. This gives the protein CASSLALGAGGTADTQYF. The full variable domain, completed using reference TRBV5-1 and TRBJ2-3, is KAGVTQTPRYLIKTRGQQVTLSCSPISGHRSVSWYQQTPGQGLQFLFEYFSETQRNKGNFPGRFSGRQFSNSRSEMNVSTLELGDSALYLCASSLALGAGGTADTQYFGPGTRLTVL.

The gene calls are TRBV7-9 and TRBJ2-7; maybe TRBD2 (6 bases). The CDR3 has 14 residues. Germline lookup yields CDR1 SEHNR and CDR2 FQNEAQ (reference sequence). V was cut by 4 bases and J by 5 bases, with 15 bases left in between. This CDR3 is CASSSLAGRNEQYF. The CDR3 DNA reads TGTGCCAGCAGCTCCCTTGCGGGGAGGAACGAGCAGTACTTC.

As to this clone: Germline is not matched at one junction end, which may reflect a read error. V and J are TRBV7-7 and TRBJ2-5; TRBD1 matches 8 bases. Per the germline V gene, CDR1 is SSHAT and CDR2 is FNYEAQ (reference sequence). The CDR3 consists of 15 residues. CDR3 sequence reads: CASSPGGQGLETQYF. The CDR3 DNA reads TGTGCTAGCAGCCCAGGAGGACAGGGATTAGAGACCCAGTACTTC. Full variable domain (rest looked up from reference TRBV7-7 and TRBJ2-5): GAGVSQSPRYKVTKRGQDVTLRCDPISSHATLYWYQQALGQGPEFLTYFNYEAQPDKSGLPSDRFSAERPEGSISTLTIQRTEQRDSAMYRCASSPGGQGLETQYFGPGTRLLVL.

This sequence joins TRBV11-3 and TRBJ2-3; TRBD1 matches 8 bases. Germline CDR1 reads SGHNT; CDR2 reads YENEEA. Trimming took 5 bases from V and 4 from J; bases not matched to a gene: 8. The CDR3 sequence is 15 residues long. The CDR3 DNA follows: TGTGCCAGCAGCAAGAGGGCAGGGGGCCCAGATACGCAGTATTTT. It yields the protein CASSKRAGGPDTQYF.

This rearrangement joins TRBV6-4 to TRBJ2-3; D may be TRBD2 (5 bases). This CDR3 has 15 amino acids. The V gene lost 3 bases and the J gene lost 0 bases, with 10 bases spanning the gap. CDR1 is MRHNA, CDR2 SNTAGT, per germline. The chain's CDR3 is CASSEESGSTDTQYF. The CDR3 DNA reads as TGTGCCAGCAGTGAAGAAAGCGGAAGCACAGATACGCAGTATTTT.

V and J are TRBV10-3 and TRBJ1-3; D unresolved. Trimming took 5 bases from V and 2 from J, leaving 7 bases between them. Germline V gene sequence: CDR1 ENHRY, CDR2 SYGVKD. The CDR3 totals 13 residues. The CDR3 bases are TGTGCCATCAGTTCTAATCCTGGAAACACCATATATTTT. This gives the protein CAISSNPGNTIYF.

This clone was recorded many times. The chain joins TRBV6-5 to TRBJ1-2; the match to TRBD1 covers 7 bases. Per the germline V gene, CDR1 is MNHEY and CDR2 is SVGAGI. The CDR3 extends over 14 amino acids. Losses at the gene ends were 10 bases for V and 4 bases for J; bases not matched to a gene: 12. CDR3 residues: CATTRDSASYGYTF. The CDR3 nucleotides are TGTGCCACCACCCGGGACAGCGCATCCTATGGCTACACCTTC.

J is TRBJ2-2 and V is TRBV3-1 (or the pseudogene TRBV3-2), with 12 nucleotides matching TRBD1. With V trimmed by 0 bases and J by 0 bases, 5 bases remained unmatched. CDR1 and CDR2 (germline): LGHDT, YNNKEL (reference sequence). The CDR3 covers 19 residues. CDR3 DNA sequence: TGTGCCAGCAGCCAAGATGGGGACAGGGGGCTAGCGAACACCGGGGAGCTGTTTTTT. The encoded protein is CASSQDGDRGLANTGELFF.

The chain carries TRBV2 and TRBJ2-3; TRBD2 aligns across 7 bases. In germline, CDR1 is SNHLY, CDR2 FYNNEI. The CDR3 has 13 amino acids. V trimming: 7 bases; J trimming: 5 bases; junction bases outside the gene matches: 6. The CDR3 here is CASILGEGDTQYF. The CDR3 coding sequence is TGTGCCAGCATCCTGGGGGAGGGAGATACGCAGTATTTT.

The rearrangement joins TRBV12-3 or TRBV12-4 to TRBJ1-1; D might be TRBD1 (6 bases). V gave up 7 bases and J gave up 5 bases, with 11 bases separating them. CDR3 length: 12 amino acids. The CDR3: CASTLTGTEAFF. The CDR3 nucleotides are TGTGCCAGCACTCTAACAGGGACTGAAGCTTTCTTT.

This clone was picked up a small number of times. This sequence joins TRBV6-2 or TRBV6-3 and TRBJ2-3, with 14 bases aligning to TRBD2. CDR1 and CDR2 (germline): MNHEY, SVGEGT. The CDR3 totals 16 residues. V trimming: 2 bases; J trimming: 6 bases; junction bases outside the gene matches: 4. The CDR3 DNA follows: TGTGCCAGCAGTTACACGGGACTAGCGGGAGTTGATACGCAGTATTTT. Encoded protein: CASSYTGLAGVDTQYF.

V usage is TRBV28 and J usage is TRBJ2-1, with TRBD1 matching 7 bases. CDR1 is MDHEN, CDR2 SYDVKM, per germline. Losses at the gene ends were 6 bases for V and 2 bases for J; bases not matched to a gene: 10. The CDR3 is made up of 16 amino acids. CDR3: CASRLTGERTYNEQFF. Here the CDR3 DNA reads TGTGCCAGCAGACTAACAGGGGAAAGGACCTACAATGAGCAGTTCTTC.

This clone was counted a few times. This chain uses TRBV5-1 with TRBJ1-5, with 7 bases aligning to TRBD1. Germline values: CDR1 SGHRS, CDR2 YFSETQ. Trimming took 1 base from V and 4 from J; bases not matched to a gene: 5. This CDR3 is built from 15 residues. CDR3 in DNA: TGCGCCAGCAGCTTGTGGGGACAGCGAAATCAGCCCCAGCATTTT. It yields the protein CASSLWGQRNQPQHF.

The chain links TRBV19 to TRBJ2-7; perhaps TRBD1 as D (6 bases). CDR1 and CDR2 (germline): LNHDA, SQIVND (reference sequence). CDR3 length equals 16 residues. V was trimmed by 2 bases and J by 2 bases, leaving 16 bases between them. In nucleotides, the CDR3 is TGTGCCAGTAGTATACAAAGACAGGCCACTACCTACGAGCAGTACTTC. This encodes CASSIQRQATTYEQYF.

This clone was picked up many times. The chain joins TRBV5-1 to TRBJ1-6; no firm D call. Between the trimmed V and J ends, which lost 0 bases and 4 bases, there was a span of 8 bases. The CDR3 sequence is 15 residues long. From germline, CDR1 is SGHRS and CDR2 YFSETQ. CDR3 protein: CASSLAQVYNSPLHF. CDR3 bases: TGCGCCAGCAGCTTGGCTCAGGTTTATAATTCACCCCTCCACTTT.